This TCR beta chain appears in the sequencing data of a study of T cell responses to AZD1222 COVID-19 vaccine. The CDR3 extends over 12 amino acids. Germline V CDR1 and CDR2: MNHEY, SVGAGI. V was pared by 6 bases and J by 9 bases, with 12 bases between. Libraries were prepared by immunoSEQ multiplex PCR; TCRdb keeps only in-frame clonotypes and omits some of them. This sample has more than 120,000 clones; roughly nine tenths occur once, and the top ten carry about a tenth. The gene calls are TRBV6-5 and TRBJ1-3, with D perhaps matching TRBD1 (6 bases). The clonotype comes from an adult who received the AZD1222 COVID-19 vaccine. The material was peripheral blood, obtained 28 days after the second AZD1222 dose. The CDR3 sequence: CASSQTQGTIYF. CDR3 bases: TGTGCCAGCAGCCAAACACAGGGCACCATATATTTT.